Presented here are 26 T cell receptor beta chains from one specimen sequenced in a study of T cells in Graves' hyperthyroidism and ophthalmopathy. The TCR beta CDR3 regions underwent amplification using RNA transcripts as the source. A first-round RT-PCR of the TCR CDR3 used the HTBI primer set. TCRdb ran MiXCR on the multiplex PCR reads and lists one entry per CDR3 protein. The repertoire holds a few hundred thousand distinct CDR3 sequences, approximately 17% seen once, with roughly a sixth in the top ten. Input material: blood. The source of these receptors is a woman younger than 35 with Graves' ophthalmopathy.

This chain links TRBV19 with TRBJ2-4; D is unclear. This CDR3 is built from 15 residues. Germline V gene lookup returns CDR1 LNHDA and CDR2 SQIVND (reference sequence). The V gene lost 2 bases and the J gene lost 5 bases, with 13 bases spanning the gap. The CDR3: CASSISNRGQNIQYF. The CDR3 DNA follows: TGTGCCAGTAGTATATCGAACAGAGGCCAAAACATTCAGTACTTC.

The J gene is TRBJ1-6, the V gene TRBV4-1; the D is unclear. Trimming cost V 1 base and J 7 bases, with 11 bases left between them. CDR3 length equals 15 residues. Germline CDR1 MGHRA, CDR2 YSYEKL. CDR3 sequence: CASSQVYPENSPLHF. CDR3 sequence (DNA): TGCGCCAGCAGCCAAGTATACCCGGAGAATTCACCCCTCCACTTT.

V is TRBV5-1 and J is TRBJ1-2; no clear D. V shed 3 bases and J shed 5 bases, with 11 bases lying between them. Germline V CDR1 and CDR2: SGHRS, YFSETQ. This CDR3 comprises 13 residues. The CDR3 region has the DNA TGCGCCAGCAGCTCTACGGACCTGTATGGCTACACCTTC. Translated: CASSSTDLYGYTF.

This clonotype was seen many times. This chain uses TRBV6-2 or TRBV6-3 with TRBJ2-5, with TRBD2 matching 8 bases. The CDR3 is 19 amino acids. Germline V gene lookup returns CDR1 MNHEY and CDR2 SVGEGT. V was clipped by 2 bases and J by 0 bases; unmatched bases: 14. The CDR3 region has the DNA TGTGCCAGCAGTTACCCCCTAACGGGAGGGCTGGGGTACCAAGAGACCCAGTACTTC. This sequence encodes CASSYPLTGGLGYQETQYF.

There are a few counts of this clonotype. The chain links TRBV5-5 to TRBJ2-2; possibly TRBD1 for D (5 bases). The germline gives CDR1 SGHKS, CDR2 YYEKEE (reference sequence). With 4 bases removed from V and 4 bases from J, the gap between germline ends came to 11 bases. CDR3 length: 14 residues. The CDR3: CASSRGPSTGELFF. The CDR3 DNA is TGTGCCAGCAGCAGGGGTCCGAGCACCGGGGAGCTGTTTTTT.

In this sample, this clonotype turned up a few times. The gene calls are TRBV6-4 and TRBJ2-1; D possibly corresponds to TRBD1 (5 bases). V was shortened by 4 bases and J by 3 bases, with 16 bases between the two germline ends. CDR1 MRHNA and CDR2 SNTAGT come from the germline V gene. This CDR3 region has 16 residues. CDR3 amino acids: CASSAQQGGHYNEQFF. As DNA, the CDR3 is TGTGCCAGCAGTGCCCAGCAGGGTGGCCACTACAATGAGCAGTTCTTC.

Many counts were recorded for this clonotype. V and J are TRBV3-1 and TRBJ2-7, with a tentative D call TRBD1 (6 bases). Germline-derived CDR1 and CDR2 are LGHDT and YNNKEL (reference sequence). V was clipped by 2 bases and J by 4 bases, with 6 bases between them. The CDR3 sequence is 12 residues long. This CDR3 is CASSQQGYEQYF. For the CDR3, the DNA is TGTGCCAGCAGCCAACAGGGGTACGAGCAGTACTTC.

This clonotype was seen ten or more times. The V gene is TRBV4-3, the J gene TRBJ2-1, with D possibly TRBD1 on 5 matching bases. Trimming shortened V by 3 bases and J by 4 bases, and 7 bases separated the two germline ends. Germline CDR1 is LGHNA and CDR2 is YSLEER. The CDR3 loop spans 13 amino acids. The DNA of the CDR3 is TGCGCCAGCAGCCACCCAGGGTACAATGAGCAGTTCTTC. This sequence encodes CASSHPGYNEQFF.

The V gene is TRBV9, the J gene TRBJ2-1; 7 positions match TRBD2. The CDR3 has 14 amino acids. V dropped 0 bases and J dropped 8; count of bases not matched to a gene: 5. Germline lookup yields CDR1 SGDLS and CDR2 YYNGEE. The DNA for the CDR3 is TGTGCCAGCAGCGTAGGCGGGAGTTCACATGAGCAGTTCTTC. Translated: CASSVGGSSHEQFF.

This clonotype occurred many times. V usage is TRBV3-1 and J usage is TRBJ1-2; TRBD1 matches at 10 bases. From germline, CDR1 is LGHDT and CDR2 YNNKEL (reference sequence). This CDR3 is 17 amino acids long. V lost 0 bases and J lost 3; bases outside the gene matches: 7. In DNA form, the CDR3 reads TGTGCCAGCAGCCAAGATCTCCGAGGACAGGGGGACTATGGCTACACCTTC. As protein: CASSQDLRGQGDYGYTF.

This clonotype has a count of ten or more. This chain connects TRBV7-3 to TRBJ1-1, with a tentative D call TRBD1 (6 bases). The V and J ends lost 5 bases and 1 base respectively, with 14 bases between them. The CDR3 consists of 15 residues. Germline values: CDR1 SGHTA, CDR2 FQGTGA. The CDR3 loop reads CASSAGTTGNTEAFF. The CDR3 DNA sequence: TGTGCCAGCAGCGCCGGTACGACAGGGAACACTGAAGCTTTCTTT. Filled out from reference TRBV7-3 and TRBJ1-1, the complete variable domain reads GAGVSQTPSNKVTEKGKYVELRCDPISGHTALYWYRQSLGQGPEFLIYFQGTGAADDSGLPNDRFFAVRPEGSVSTLKIQRTERGDSAVYLCASSAGTTGNTEAFFGQGTRLTVV.

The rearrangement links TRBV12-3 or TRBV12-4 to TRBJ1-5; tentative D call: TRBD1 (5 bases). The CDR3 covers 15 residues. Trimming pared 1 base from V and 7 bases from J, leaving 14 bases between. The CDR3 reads CASSLDQGGGQPQHF. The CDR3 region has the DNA TGTGCCAGCAGTTTAGACCAGGGTGGCGGGCAGCCCCAGCATTTT.

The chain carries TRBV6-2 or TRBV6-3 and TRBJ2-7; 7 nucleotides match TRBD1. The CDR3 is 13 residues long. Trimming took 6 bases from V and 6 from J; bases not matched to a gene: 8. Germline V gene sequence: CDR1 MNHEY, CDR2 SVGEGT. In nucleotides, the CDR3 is TGTGCCAGCAGACTGATACAGGGGCCCGAGCAGTACTTC. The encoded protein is CASRLIQGPEQYF.

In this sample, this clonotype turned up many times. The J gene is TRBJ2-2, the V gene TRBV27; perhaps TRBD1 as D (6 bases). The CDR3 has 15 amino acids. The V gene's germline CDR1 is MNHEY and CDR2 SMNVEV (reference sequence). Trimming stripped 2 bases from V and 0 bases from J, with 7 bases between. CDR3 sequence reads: CASSLGTSNTGELFF. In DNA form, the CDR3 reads TGTGCCAGCAGTTTAGGGACATCGAACACCGGGGAGCTGTTTTTT.

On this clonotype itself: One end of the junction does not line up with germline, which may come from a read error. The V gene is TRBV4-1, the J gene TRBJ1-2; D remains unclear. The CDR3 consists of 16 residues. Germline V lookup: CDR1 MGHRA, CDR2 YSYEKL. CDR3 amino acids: CASSHTTGPRRSGYTF. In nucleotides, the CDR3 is TGTGCCAGCAGCCATACTACCGGGCCCCGTAGGAGTGGCTACACCTTC.

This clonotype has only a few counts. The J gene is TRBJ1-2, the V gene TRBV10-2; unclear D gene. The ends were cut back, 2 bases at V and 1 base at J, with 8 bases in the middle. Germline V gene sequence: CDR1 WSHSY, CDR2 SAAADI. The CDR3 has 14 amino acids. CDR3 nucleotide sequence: TGCGCCAGCAGTGAGACAGCTATTAACTATGGCTACACCTTC. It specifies CASSETAINYGYTF.

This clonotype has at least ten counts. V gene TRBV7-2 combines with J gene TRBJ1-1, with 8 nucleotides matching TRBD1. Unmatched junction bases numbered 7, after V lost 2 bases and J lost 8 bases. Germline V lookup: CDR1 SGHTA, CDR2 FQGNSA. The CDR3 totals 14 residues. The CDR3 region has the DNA TGTGCCAGCAGCTTATTTCAGGGGGCGGCGGAAGCTTTCTTT. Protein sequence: CASSLFQGAAEAFF.

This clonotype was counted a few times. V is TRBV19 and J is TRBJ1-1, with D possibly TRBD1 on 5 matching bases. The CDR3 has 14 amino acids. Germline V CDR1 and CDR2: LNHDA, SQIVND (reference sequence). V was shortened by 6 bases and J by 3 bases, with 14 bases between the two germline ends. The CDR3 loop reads CASRRGDGDTEAFF. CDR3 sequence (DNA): TGTGCCAGTAGACGAGGGGATGGGGACACTGAAGCTTTCTTT.

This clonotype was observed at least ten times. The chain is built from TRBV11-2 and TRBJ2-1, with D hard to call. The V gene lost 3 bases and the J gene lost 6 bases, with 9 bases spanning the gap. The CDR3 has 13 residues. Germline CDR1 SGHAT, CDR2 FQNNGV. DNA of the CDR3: TGTGCCAGCAGCTTTCTTAGTGTCAATGAGCAGTTCTTC. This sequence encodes CASSFLSVNEQFF. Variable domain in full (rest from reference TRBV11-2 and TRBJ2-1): EAGVAQSPRYKIIEKRQSVAFWCNPISGHATLYWYQQILGQGPKLLIQFQNNGVVDDSQLPKDRFSAERLKGVDSTLKIQPAKLEDSAVYLCASSFLSVNEQFFGPGTRLTVL.

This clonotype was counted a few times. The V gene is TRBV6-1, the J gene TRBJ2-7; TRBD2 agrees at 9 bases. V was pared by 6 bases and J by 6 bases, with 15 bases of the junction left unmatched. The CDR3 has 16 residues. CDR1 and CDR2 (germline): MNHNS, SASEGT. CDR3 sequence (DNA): TGTGCCAGCAGCACGACTAGCGGTCCATTTGGTGGCGAGCAGTACTTC. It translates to CASSTTSGPFGGEQYF.

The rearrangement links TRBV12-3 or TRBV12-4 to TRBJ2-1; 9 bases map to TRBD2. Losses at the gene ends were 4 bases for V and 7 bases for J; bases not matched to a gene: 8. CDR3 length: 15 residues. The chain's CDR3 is CASSSIAGASNEQFF. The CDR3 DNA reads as TGTGCCAGCAGTTCAATAGCGGGAGCTTCGAATGAGCAGTTCTTC.

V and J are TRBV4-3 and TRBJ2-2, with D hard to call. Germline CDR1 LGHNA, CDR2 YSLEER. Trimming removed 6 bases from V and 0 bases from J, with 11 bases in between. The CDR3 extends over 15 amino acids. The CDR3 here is CASRKEVSNTGELFF. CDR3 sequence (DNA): TGCGCCAGCAGAAAAGAGGTTTCGAACACCGGGGAGCTGTTTTTT.

The CDR3 DNA reads TGTGCCAGCAGCCTAATACGATCCTACGAGCAGTACTTC. Its translation is CASSLIRSYEQYF. This chain links TRBV5-6 with TRBJ2-7, with no clear D. Germline V lookup: CDR1 SGHDT, CDR2 YYEEEE. With 4 bases removed from V and 1 base from J, the gap between germline ends came to 9 bases. This CDR3 has 13 amino acids. Looking up the rest from reference TRBV5-6 and TRBJ2-7 gives the full variable domain: DAGVTQSPTHLIKTRGQQVTLRCSPKSGHDTVSWYQQALGQGPQFIFQYYEEEERQRGNFPDRFSGHQFPNYSSELNVNALLLGDSALYLCASSLIRSYEQYFGPGTRLTVT.

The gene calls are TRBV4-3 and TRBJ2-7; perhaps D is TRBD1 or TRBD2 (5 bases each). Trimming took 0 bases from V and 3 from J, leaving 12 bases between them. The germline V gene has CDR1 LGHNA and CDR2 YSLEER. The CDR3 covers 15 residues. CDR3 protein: CASSQEQGRGYEQYF. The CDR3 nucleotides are TGCGCCAGCAGCCAAGAGCAGGGACGGGGCTACGAGCAGTACTTC.

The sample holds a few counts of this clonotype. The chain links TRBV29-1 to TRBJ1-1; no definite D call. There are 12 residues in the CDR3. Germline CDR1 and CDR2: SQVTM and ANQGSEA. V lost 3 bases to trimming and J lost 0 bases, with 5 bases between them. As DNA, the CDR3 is TGCAGCGTTGACGGCTTGAACACTGAAGCTTTCTTT. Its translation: CSVDGLNTEAFF.

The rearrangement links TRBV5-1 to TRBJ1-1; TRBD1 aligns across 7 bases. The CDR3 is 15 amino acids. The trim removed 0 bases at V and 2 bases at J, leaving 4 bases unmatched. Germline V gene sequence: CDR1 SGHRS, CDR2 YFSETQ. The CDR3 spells CASSLVRQGNTEAFF. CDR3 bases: TGCGCCAGCAGCTTGGTACGACAGGGAAACACTGAAGCTTTCTTT.